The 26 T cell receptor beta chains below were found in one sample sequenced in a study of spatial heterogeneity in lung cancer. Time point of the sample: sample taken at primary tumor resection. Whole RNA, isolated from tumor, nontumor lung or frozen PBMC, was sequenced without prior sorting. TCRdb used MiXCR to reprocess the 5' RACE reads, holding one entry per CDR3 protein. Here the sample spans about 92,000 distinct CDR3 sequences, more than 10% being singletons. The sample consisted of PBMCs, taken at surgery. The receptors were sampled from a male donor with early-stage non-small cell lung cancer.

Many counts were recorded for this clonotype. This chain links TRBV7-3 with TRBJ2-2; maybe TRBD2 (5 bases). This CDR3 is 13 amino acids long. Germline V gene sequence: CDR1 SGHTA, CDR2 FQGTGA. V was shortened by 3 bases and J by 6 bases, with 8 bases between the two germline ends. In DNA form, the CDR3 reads TGTGCCAGCAGCTTTTCTAGCCCCGGGGAGCTGTTTTTT. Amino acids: CASSFSSPGELFF.

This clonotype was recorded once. The CDR3 nucleotides read TGCGCCAGCAGTCGCGAGCGGACTAGCTCCTACAATGAGCAGTTCTTC. It encodes CASSRERTSSYNEQFF. The rearrangement links TRBV5-1 to TRBJ2-1; 7 nucleotides agree with TRBD2. The germline V gene has CDR1 SGHRS and CDR2 YFSETQ. The CDR3 spans 16 residues. The V gene end was trimmed by 5 bases and the J gene end by 0 bases; junction bases not matched to a gene: 8. Full variable domain (outside the CDR3, taken from reference TRBV5-1 and TRBJ2-1): KAGVTQTPRYLIKTRGQQVTLSCSPISGHRSVSWYQQTPGQGLQFLFEYFSETQRNKGNFPGRFSGRQFSNSRSEMNVSTLELGDSALYLCASSRERTSSYNEQFFGPGTRLTVL.

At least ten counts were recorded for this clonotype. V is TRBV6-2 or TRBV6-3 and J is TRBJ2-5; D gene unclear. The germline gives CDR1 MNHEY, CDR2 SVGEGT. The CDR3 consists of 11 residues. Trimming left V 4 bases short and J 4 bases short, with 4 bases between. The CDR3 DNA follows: TGTGCCAGCAGTTGGCGAGAGACCCAGTACTTC. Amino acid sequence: CASSWRETQYF.

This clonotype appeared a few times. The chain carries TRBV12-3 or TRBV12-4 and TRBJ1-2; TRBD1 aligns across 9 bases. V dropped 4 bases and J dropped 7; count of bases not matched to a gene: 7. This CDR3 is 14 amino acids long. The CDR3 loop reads CASSYSGQGLGYTF. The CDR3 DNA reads TGTGCCAGCAGTTACTCGGGACAGGGCCTTGGCTACACCTTC.

CDR3 bases: TGTGCCAGCAGCATACTGGTGAACACCGGGGAGCTGTTTTTT. This encodes CASSILVNTGELFF. The chain recombines TRBV11-2 with TRBJ2-2; D not certain. With 5 bases removed from V and 1 base from J, the gap between germline ends came to 8 bases. The CDR3 loop spans 14 amino acids. The germline CDR1 and CDR2 sequences are SGHAT and FQNNGV.

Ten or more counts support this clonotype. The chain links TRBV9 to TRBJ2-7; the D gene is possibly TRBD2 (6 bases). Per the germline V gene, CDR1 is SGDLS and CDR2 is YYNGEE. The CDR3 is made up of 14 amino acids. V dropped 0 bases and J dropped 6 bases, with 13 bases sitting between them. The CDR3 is CASSVGTTGSEQYF. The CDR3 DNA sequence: TGTGCCAGCAGCGTAGGGACTACGGGGTCCGAGCAGTACTTC.

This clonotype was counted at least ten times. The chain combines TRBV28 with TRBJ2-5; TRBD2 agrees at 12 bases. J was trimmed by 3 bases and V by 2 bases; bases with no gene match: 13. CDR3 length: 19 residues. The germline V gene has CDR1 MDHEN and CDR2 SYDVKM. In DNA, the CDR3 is TGTGCCAGCAGTTTACCACACCCAAATAGACTAGCGGGGGAAGAGACCCAGTACTTC. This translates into CASSLPHPNRLAGEETQYF. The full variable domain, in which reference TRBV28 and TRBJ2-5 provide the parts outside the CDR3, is DVKVTQSSRYLVKRTGEKVFLECVQDMDHENMFWYRQDPGLGLRLIYFSYDVKMKEKGDIPEGYSVSREKKERFSLILESASTNQTSMYLCASSLPHPNRLAGEETQYFGPGTRLLVL.

The CDR3 sequence: CSAGDHPQRNEQFF. CDR3 nucleotide sequence: TGCAGTGCTGGGGACCACCCCCAGAGGAATGAGCAGTTCTTC. The chain carries TRBV20-1 and TRBJ2-1, with D perhaps assigned TRBD1 or TRBD2 (5 bases each). From germline, CDR1 is DFQATT and CDR2 SNEGSKA (reference sequence). The germline V and J ends were trimmed by 5 bases and 7 bases, with 18 bases remaining between them. This CDR3 is built from 14 residues.

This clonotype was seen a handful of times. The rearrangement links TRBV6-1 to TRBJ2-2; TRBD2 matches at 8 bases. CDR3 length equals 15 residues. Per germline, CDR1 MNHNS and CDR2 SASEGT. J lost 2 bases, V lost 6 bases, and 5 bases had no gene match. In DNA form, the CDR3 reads TGTGCCAGCAGAGAACTAGCGGTAAACACCGGGGAGCTGTTTTTT. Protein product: CASRELAVNTGELFF.

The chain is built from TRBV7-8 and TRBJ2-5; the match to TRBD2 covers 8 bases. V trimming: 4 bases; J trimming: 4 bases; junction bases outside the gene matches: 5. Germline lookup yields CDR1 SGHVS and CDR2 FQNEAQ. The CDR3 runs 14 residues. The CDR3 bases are TGTGCCAGCAGCTCATCGGGGGGGTTAGAGACCCAGTACTTC. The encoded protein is CASSSSGGLETQYF. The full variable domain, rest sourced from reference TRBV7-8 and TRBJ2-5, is GAGVSQSPRYKVAKRGQDVALRCDPISGHVSLFWYQQALGQGPEFLTYFQNEAQLDKSGLPSDRFFAERPEGSVSTLKIQRTQQEDSAVYLCASSSSGGLETQYFGPGTRLLVL.

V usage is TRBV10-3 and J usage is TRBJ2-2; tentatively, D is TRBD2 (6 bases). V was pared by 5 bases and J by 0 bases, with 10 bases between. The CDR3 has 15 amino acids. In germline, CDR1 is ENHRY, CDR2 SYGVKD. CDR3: CAISLRETNTGELFF. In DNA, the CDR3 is TGTGCCATCAGTCTCCGGGAGACGAACACCGGGGAGCTGTTTTTT.

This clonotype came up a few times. The CDR3 is CASSFQGINYGYTF. The CDR3 DNA is TGTGCCAGCAGCTTCCAGGGAATAAACTATGGCTACACCTTC. This chain connects TRBV7-2 to TRBJ1-2; TRBD1 is a possible D gene (5 bases). CDR1 and CDR2 (germline): SGHTA, FQGNSA. CDR3 length: 14 residues. V lost 3 bases and J lost 2, with 10 bases in between.

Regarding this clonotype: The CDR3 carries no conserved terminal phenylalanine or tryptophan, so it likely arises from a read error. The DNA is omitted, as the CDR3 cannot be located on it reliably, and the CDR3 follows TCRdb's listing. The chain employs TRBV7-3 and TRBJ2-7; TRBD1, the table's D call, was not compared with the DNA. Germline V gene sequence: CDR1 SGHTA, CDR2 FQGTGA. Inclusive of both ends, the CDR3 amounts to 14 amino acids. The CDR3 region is CASSSNGTGSPGKD.

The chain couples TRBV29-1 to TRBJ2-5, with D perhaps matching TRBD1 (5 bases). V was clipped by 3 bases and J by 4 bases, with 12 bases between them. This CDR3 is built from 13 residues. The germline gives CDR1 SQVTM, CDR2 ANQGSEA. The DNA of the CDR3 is TGCAGCGTTGACGCAGGGCTGGGAGAGACCCAGTACTTC. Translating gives CSVDAGLGETQYF.

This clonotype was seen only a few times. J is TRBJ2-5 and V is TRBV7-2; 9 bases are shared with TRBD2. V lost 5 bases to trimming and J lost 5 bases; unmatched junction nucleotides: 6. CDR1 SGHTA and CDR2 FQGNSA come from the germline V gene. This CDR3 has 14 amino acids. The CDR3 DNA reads TGTGCCAGCAGCCGGGGACTAGCCGTCGAGACCCAGTACTTC. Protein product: CASSRGLAVETQYF.

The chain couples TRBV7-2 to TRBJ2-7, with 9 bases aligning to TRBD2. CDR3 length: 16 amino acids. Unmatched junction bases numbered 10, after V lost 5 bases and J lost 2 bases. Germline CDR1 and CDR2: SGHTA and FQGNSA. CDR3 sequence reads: CASSPPAGGATYEQYF. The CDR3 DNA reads TGTGCCAGCAGCCCCCCCGCGGGAGGGGCCACCTACGAGCAGTACTTC.

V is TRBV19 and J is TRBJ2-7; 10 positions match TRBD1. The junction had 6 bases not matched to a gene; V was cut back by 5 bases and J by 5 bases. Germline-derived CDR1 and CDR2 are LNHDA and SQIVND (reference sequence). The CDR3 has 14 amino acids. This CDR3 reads CASSPDRGRDEQYF. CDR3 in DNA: TGTGCCAGTAGTCCGGACAGGGGGAGAGACGAGCAGTACTTC.

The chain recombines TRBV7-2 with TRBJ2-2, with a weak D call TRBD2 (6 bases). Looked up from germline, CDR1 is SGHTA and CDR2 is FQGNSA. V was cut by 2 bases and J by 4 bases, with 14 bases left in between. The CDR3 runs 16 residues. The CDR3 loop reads CASSLWGLPSTGELFF. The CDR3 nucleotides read TGTGCCAGCAGCTTATGGGGACTGCCATCCACCGGGGAGCTGTTTTTT. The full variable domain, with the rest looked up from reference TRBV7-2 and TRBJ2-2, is GAGVSQSPSNKVTEKGKDVELRCDPISGHTALYWYRQSLGQGLEFLIYFQGNSAPDKSGLPSDRFSAERTGGSVSTLTIQRTQQEDSAVYLCASSLWGLPSTGELFFGEGSRLTVL.

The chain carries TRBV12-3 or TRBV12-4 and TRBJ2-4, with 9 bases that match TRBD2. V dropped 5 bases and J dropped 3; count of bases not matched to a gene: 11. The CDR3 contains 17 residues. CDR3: CASSPGGGGEYKNIQYF. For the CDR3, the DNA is TGTGCCAGCAGTCCCGGCGGGGGGGGCGAATACAAAAACATTCAGTACTTC.

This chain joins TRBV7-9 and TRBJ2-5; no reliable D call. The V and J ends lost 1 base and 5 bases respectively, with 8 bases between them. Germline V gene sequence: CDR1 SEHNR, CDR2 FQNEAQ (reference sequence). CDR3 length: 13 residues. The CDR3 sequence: CASSLGGMETQYF. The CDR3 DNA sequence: TGTGCCAGCAGCTTAGGTGGGATGGAGACCCAGTACTTC.

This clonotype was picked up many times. CDR3: CATSGGSSYNEQFF. DNA for the CDR3: TGTGCCACCAGTGGTGGGTCGTCCTACAATGAGCAGTTCTTC. This chain links TRBV24-1 with TRBJ2-1; D remains ambiguous. Germline CDR1 reads KGHDR; CDR2 reads SFDVKD. Between the trimmed V and J ends, which lost 5 bases and 1 base, there was a span of 8 bases. The CDR3 contains 14 residues.

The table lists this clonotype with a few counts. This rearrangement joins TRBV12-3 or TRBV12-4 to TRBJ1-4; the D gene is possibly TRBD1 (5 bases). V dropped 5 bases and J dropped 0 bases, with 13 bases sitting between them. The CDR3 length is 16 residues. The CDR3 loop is CASSPWQGATNEKLFF. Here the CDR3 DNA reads TGTGCCAGCAGTCCCTGGCAGGGTGCAACTAATGAAAAACTGTTTTTT.

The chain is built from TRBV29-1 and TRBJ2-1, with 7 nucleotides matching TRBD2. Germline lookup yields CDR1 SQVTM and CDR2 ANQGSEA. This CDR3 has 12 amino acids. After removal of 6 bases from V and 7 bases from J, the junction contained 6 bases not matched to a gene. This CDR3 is CSVAGTINEQFF. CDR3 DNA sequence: TGCAGCGTGGCCGGGACTATAAATGAGCAGTTCTTC.

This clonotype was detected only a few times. The chain's CDR3 is CASSPTLDRVSDTQYF. The CDR3 DNA is TGTGCCAGCAGTCCGACCCTGGACAGGGTCTCAGATACGCAGTATTTT. This sequence joins TRBV12-3 or TRBV12-4 and TRBJ2-3; 8 nucleotides align to TRBD1. CDR3 size: 16 residues. Germline trimming cut 5 bases from V and 4 bases from J; bases unmatched to any gene: 11.

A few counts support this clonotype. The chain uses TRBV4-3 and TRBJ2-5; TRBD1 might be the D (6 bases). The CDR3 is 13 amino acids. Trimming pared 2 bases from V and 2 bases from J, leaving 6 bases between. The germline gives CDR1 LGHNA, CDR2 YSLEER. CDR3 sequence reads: CASSQQGQETQYF. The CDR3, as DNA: TGCGCCAGCAGCCAACAGGGGCAAGAGACCCAGTACTTC.

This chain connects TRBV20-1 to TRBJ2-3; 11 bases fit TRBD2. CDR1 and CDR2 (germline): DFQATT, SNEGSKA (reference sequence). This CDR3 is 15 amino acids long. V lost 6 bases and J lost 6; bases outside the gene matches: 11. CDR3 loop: CSAPASGGSGDTQYF. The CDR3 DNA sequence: TGCAGTGCCCCAGCTAGCGGGGGGTCAGGCGATACGCAGTATTTT.